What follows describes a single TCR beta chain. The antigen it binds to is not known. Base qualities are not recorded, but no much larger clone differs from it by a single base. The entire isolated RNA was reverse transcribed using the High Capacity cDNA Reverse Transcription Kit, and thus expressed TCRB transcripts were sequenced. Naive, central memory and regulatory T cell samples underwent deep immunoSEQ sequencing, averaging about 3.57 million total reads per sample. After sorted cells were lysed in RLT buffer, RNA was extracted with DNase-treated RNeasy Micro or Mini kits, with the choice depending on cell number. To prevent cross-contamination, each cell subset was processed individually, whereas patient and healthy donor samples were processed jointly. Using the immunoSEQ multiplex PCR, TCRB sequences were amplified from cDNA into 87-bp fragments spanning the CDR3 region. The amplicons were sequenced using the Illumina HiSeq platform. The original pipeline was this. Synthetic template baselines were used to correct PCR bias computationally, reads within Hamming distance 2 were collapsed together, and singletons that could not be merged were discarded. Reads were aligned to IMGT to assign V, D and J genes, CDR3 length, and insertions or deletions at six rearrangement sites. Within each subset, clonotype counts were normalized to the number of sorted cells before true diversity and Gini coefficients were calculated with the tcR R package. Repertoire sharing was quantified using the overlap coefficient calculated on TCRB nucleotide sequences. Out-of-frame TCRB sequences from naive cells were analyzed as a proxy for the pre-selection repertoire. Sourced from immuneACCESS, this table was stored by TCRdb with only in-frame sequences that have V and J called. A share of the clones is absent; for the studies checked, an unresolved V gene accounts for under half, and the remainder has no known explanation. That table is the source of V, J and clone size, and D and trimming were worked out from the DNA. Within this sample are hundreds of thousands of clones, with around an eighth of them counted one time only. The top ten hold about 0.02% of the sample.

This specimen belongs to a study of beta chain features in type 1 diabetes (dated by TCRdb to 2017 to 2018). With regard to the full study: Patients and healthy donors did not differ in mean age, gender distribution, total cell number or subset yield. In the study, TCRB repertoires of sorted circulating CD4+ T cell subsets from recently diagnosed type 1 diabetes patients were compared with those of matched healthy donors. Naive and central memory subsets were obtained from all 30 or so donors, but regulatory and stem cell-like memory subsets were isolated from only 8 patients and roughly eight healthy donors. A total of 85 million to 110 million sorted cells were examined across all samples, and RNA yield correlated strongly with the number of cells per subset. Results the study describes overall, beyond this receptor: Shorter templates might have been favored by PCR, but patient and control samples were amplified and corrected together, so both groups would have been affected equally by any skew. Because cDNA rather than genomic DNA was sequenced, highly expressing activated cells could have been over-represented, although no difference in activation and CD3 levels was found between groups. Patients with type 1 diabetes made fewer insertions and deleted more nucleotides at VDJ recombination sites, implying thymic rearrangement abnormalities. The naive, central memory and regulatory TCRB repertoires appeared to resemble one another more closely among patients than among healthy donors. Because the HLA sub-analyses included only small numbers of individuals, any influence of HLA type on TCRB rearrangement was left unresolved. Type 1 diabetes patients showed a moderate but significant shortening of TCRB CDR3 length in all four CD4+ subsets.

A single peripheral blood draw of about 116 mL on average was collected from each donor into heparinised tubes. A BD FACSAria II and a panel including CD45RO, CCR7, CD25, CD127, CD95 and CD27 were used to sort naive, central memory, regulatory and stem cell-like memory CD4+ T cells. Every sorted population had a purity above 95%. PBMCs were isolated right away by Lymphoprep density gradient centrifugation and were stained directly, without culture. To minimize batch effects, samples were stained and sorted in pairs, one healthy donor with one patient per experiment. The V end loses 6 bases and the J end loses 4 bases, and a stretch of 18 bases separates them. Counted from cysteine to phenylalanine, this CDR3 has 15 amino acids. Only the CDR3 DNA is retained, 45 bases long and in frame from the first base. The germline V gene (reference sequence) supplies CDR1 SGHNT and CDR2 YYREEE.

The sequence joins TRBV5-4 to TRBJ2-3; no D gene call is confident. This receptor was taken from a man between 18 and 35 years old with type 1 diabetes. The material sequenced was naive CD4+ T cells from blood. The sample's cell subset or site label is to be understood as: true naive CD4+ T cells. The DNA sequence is TGTGCCAGCACTACCGGGCAGTGGGATGCAGATACGCAGTATTTT. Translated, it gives CASTTGQWDADTQYF.